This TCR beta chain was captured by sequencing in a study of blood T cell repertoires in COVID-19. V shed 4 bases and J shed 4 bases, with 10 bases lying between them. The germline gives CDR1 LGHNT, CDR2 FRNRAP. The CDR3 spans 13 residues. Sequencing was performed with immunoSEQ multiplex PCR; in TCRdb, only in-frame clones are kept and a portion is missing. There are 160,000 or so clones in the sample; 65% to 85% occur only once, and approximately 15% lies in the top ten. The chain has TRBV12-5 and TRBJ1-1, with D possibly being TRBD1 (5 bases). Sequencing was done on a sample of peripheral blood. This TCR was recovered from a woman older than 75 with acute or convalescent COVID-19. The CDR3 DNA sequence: TGTGCTAGTGGTTATGGGGGGGGCACTGAAGCTTTCTTT. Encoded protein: CASGYGGGTEAFF. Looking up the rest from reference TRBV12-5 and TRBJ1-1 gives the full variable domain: DARVTQTPRHKVTEMGQEVTMRCQPILGHNTVFWYRQTMMQGLELLAYFRNRAPLDDSGMPKDRFSAEMPDATLATLKIQPSEPRDSAVYFCASGYGGGTEAFFGQGTRLTVV.